The 17 T cell receptor beta chains below were found in one sample sequenced in a study of shared clonotypes between healthy human individuals. Some clones are missing from TCRdb's copy, which holds only in-frame ones; the method was immunoSEQ multiplex PCR. The sample records around 450,000 clones, around 79% being singletons. The sequenced sample consisted of PBMCs. The receptors were gathered from a woman aged 40 to 49 in good health. Some clones in this sample may be carry-over from other donors' samples.

The chain is built from TRBV14 and TRBJ2-2, with 15 nucleotides matching TRBD2. Trimming removed 4 bases from V and 12 bases from J; junction bases left unmatched: 3. The CDR3 is 14 amino acids. Germline-derived CDR1 and CDR2 are SGHDN and FVKESK. For the CDR3, the DNA is TGTGCCAGCAGCCCCGGGACTAGCGGGAGGAAGCTGTTTTTT. Encoded protein: CASSPGTSGRKLFF.

In this sample, this clone turned up a few times. The chain uses TRBV5-4 and TRBJ2-1; 11 nucleotides line up with TRBD2. V was clipped by 6 bases and J by 4 bases; unmatched bases: 9. Germline V CDR1 and CDR2: SGHNT, YYREEE (reference sequence). The CDR3 totals 16 residues. The CDR3, as DNA: TGTGCCAGCAACGCACATAGCGGGAGGGATTACAATGAGCAGTTCTTC. Protein sequence: CASNAHSGRDYNEQFF.

This clone showed up just a few times. The chain has TRBV7-3 and TRBJ2-3, with D hard to call. The CDR3 covers 13 residues. V shed 4 bases and J shed 5 bases, with 10 bases lying between them. The V gene's germline CDR1 is SGHTA and CDR2 FQGTGA. CDR3 residues: CASSSNPLDTQYF. CDR3 DNA sequence: TGTGCCAGCAGCTCAAACCCCCTAGATACGCAGTATTTT.

The chain uses TRBV28 and TRBJ2-1; TRBD2 agrees at 7 bases. V gave up 2 bases and J gave up 5 bases; unmatched junction bases: 3. The CDR3 consists of 14 residues. Germline assignment: CDR1 MDHEN and CDR2 SYDVKM. The CDR3 DNA sequence: TGTGCCAGCAGTTTACTAGCGGCAAACAATGAGCAGTTCTTC. Translation: CASSLLAANNEQFF.

Comment on this clone: Other DNA sequences in the sample encode the same CDR3. V and J are TRBV11-2 and TRBJ2-1; no reliable D call. Germline V lookup: CDR1 SGHAT, CDR2 FQNNGV. The V and J ends lost 0 bases and 3 bases respectively, with 3 bases between them. This CDR3 comprises 13 residues. The CDR3 DNA is TGTGCCAGCAGCTTAGAGCGCTACAATGAGCAGTTCTTC. This gives the protein CASSLERYNEQFF.

The V call is TRBV28, the J call TRBJ2-7; D unclear. Germline V gene sequence: CDR1 MDHEN, CDR2 SYDVKM. This CDR3 has 15 amino acids. The ends were cut back, 5 bases at V and 3 bases at J, with 17 bases in the middle. The CDR3 DNA follows: TGTGCCAGCAGTCGCACGGGCATCAGAAACTACGAGCAGTACTTC. Residues: CASSRTGIRNYEQYF.

The gene calls are TRBV7-2 and TRBJ2-4; 8 bases fit TRBD1. V shed 1 base and J 8 bases; nucleotides not matched to a gene: 4. Germline CDR1 and CDR2: SGHTA and FQGNSA. The CDR3 length is 14 residues. CDR3 residues: CASSLVQGADIQYF. The CDR3, as DNA: TGTGCCAGCAGCTTAGTTCAGGGGGCGGACATTCAGTACTTC.

The chain carries TRBV29-1 and TRBJ1-1, with unresolved D. The CDR3 spans 13 residues. Germline V gene sequence: CDR1 SQVTM, CDR2 ANQGSEA. V was cut by 0 bases and J by 4 bases, with 9 bases left in between. CDR3: CSVEDQQGTEAFF. CDR3 coding DNA: TGCAGCGTTGAAGACCAGCAAGGCACTGAAGCTTTCTTT.

The chain links TRBV4-3 to TRBJ2-5; D remains ambiguous. This CDR3 region has 14 residues. Germline V gene data show CDR1 as LGHNA and CDR2 as YSLEER. Trimming pared 0 bases from V and 5 bases from J, leaving 10 bases between. The CDR3: CASSQDWNSETQYF. CDR3 sequence (DNA): TGCGCCAGCAGCCAAGACTGGAACTCGGAGACCCAGTACTTC.

V gene TRBV2 combines with J gene TRBJ2-7; D gene ambiguous. Germline values: CDR1 SNHLY, CDR2 FYNNEI. This CDR3 region has 12 residues. V lost 6 bases and J 4 bases, leaving 10 bases between the germline ends. CDR3 coding DNA: TGTGCCAGCAGGGGGATGGGGTACGAGCAGTACTTC. Encoded protein: CASRGMGYEQYF.

This clone has a single count. A read error may be the cause here, since a much bigger clone is one base away. The chain employs TRBV2 and TRBJ2-2; D uncertain. CDR3 length: 13 residues. The V end was cut by 3 bases, the J end by 1 base, with 3 bases between. Per the germline V gene, CDR1 is SNHLY and CDR2 is FYNNEI. CDR3: CASSDGNTGELFF. The DNA of the CDR3 is TGTGCCAGCAGTGACGGGAACACCGGGGAGCTGTTTTTT. Based on the CDR3 plus reference TRBV2 and TRBJ2-2, the full variable domain is EPEVTQTPSHQVTQMGQEVILRCVPISNHLYFYWYRQILGQKVEFLVSFYNNEISEKSEIFDDQFSVERPDGSNFTLKIRSTKLEDSAMYFCASSDGNTGELFFGEGSRLTVL.

This clone was found once. The chain joins TRBV19 to TRBJ1-2; tentatively, D is TRBD1 (6 bases). From germline, CDR1 is LNHDA and CDR2 SQIVND (reference sequence). V lost 6 bases, J lost 7 bases, and 15 bases lay in between. The CDR3 loop spans 13 amino acids. CDR3 loop: CASSQGQYSGYTF. The CDR3 nucleotides read TGTGCCAGTAGCCAAGGACAGTACTCTGGCTACACCTTC.

The rearrangement uses TRBV6-1 and TRBJ2-2; D unclear. The CDR3 covers 13 residues. Trimming removed 6 bases from V and 6 bases from J, with 11 bases in between. Looked up from germline, CDR1 is MNHNS and CDR2 is SASEGT. The CDR3 sequence is CASRPNWAGELFF. CDR3 coding DNA: TGTGCCAGCAGACCTAACTGGGCCGGGGAGCTGTTTTTT.

V gene TRBV28 combines with J gene TRBJ2-3, with 8 bases that match TRBD1. The CDR3 has 15 residues. V gave up 7 bases and J gave up 1 base; unmatched junction bases: 7. The germline V gene encodes CDR1 MDHEN and CDR2 SYDVKM. The CDR3 nucleotides are TGTGCCAGCACCGTTCCGGGACAGGGCACAGATACGCAGTATTTT. Translating gives CASTVPGQGTDTQYF.

This chain connects TRBV28 to TRBJ1-6; D uncertain. This CDR3 has 13 residues. With 1 base removed from V and 7 bases from J, the gap between germline ends came to 5 bases. Per germline, CDR1 MDHEN and CDR2 SYDVKM. DNA for the CDR3: TGTGCCAGCAGTTTATTGGCAAATTCACCCCTCCACTTT. This translates into CASSLLANSPLHF.

The chain carries TRBV6-6 and TRBJ2-1, with 8 bases matching TRBD2. The CDR3 extends over 15 amino acids. V lost 3 bases to trimming and J lost 3 bases; unmatched junction nucleotides: 4. Germline assignment: CDR1 MNHNY and CDR2 SVGAGI (reference sequence). CDR3 in amino acids: CASSYASGSYNEQFF. The CDR3, as DNA: TGTGCCAGCAGTTATGCCAGCGGGAGCTACAATGAGCAGTTCTTC.

This chain connects TRBV28 to TRBJ1-1; possible D gene TRBD1, 6 bases. The CDR3 spans 13 residues. The V end was cut by 4 bases, the J end by 3 bases, with 9 bases between. CDR1 is MDHEN, CDR2 SYDVKM, per germline. Written as DNA, the CDR3 is TGTGCCAGCAGTTGGGGGCTGGACACTGAAGCTTTCTTT. Protein sequence: CASSWGLDTEAFF.